The 3 T cell receptor beta chains in this list originate from one sample, sequenced in a study of CD8 T cells in Susac syndrome. Random hexamers primed reverse transcription of about 0.45 to 1 ug RNA. In TCRdb, the immunoSEQ multiplex PCR reads were re-called with MiXCR into one record per CDR3 protein. Here the sample spans 330,000 or so distinct CDR3 sequences, over 75% being singletons. Sequenced input: CD8+ T cells from PBMCs. These TCRs come from a human donor with multiple sclerosis.

This CDR3 is CASSFGPPSSPLHF. Written as DNA, the CDR3 is TGTGCCAGCAGCTTCGGCCCCCCCAGCTCACCCCTCCACTTT. This chain joins TRBV7-3 and TRBJ1-6; D is ambiguous. Between the trimmed V and J ends, which lost 3 bases and 10 bases, there was a span of 13 bases. Germline V CDR1 and CDR2: SGHTA, FQGTGA. This CDR3 is built from 14 residues.

The sample holds one count of this clonotype. The chain combines TRBV2 with TRBJ2-3, with TRBD1 matching 8 bases. This CDR3 comprises 14 residues. With V trimmed by 6 bases and J by 6 bases, 8 bases remained unmatched. CDR1 is SNHLY, CDR2 FYNNEI, per germline. CDR3 DNA: TGTGCCAGCAGGGCAGGGGGCGTCCCCGATACGCAGTATTTT. Translating gives CASRAGGVPDTQYF.

The chain uses TRBV28 and TRBJ1-1; the D gene is possibly TRBD1 (6 bases). Germline CDR1 reads MDHEN; CDR2 reads SYDVKM. CDR3 length: 15 amino acids. The V gene lost 0 bases and the J gene lost 0 bases, with 8 bases spanning the gap. The CDR3 loop is CASSLWGALNTEAFF. The CDR3 DNA follows: TGTGCCAGCAGTTTATGGGGGGCCCTGAACACTGAAGCTTTCTTT.